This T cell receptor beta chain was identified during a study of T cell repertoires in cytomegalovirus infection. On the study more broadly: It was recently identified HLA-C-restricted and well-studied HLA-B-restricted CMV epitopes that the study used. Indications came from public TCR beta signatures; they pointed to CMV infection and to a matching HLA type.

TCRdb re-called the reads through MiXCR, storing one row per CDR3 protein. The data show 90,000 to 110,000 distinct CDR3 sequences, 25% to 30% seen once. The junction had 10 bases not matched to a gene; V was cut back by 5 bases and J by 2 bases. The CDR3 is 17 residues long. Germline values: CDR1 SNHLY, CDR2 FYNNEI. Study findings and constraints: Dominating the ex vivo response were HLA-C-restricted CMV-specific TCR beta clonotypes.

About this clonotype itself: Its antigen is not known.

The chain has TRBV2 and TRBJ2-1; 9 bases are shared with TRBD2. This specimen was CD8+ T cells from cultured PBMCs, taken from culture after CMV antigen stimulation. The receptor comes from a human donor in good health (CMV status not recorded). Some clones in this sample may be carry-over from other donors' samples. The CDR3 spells CASSPLSERGAYNEQFF. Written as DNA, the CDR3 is TGTGCCAGCAGTCCCCTCTCCGAGCGGGGGGCCTACAATGAGCAGTTCTTC.